The subject of this entry is one T cell receptor beta chain. Its specific antigen is unknown. The sample holds no much larger clone one base away, and base qualities are not on file. This sample was taken from a study of blood T cell repertoires in COVID-19 (dated by TCRdb to about 2020). Study-level background: Samples from collaborators originated in the United States, Italy and Spain and spanned both the acute and convalescent phases of COVID-19. The material from the prospective study consisted of cDNA or gDNA derived from T cells, B-cell-depleted T cells, or PBMCs. Subjects who had been exposed to COVID-19, were actively infected with it, or had recovered from it provided the deeply sampled blood TCRbeta repertoires that made up the dataset. The repertoires were released in a freely available public database meant as a resource for research on the immune response to SARS-CoV-2. Samples came from the ongoing ImmuneRACE study (first 160 participants) plus 1,254 subjects from 6 global collaborators. The sample metadata nearly always contained a de-identified subject ID, COVID-19 status, age in years and sex. Where available, HLA class I and class II types were obtained from metadata supplied by the sample provider rather than from assay-based typing.

The germline V gene supplies CDR1 SGDLS and CDR2 YYNGEE. The CDR3 starts with the cysteine, ends with the phenylalanine, and has 16 residues. Only the CDR3 region is kept as DNA, spanning 48 bases read in frame from base 1. The germline V end is reduced by 1 base and the J end by 5 bases; junction bases left unmatched: 8. TCRbeta CDR3 regions were amplified from genomic DNA by means of the immunoSEQ Assay, a bias-controlled multiplex PCR. Under the source paper's analysis protocol: The number of nucleated cells in each sample was estimated from the amplification of reference gene primers within the assay. To quantify the absolute abundance of each unique TCRbeta CDR3 rearrangement, sequence reads were collapsed and filtered. For each sample, productive Simpson clonality was calculated as the square root of Simpson's diversity index across productive rearrangements. This immuneACCESS table, as held by TCRdb, lists in-frame sequences with V and J called but not all clones. Of the missing ones, under half trace to an unresolved V gene in checked studies; the others have no known cause. V, J and clone size reflect that table, while D and trimming were determined from the DNA. Recorded for this sample are 100,000 or so clones; 85% of them occurred a single time. The ten biggest clones cover around an eighth of the sample.

Overall results and qualifications from the work: Clinical and demographic metadata were provided uncurated, with the amount varying by source and participant.

Whole blood was collected in K2EDTA tubes by collaborating institutions according to the institutions' own protocols. Collaborator samples were shipped for TCRbeta analysis as frozen whole blood, isolated PBMCs, or DNA extracted from either sample type. This TCR came from a man between 50 and 59 years old with active or convalescent COVID-19. Sequenced input: peripheral blood. The rearranged chain carries TRBV9 and TRBJ2-3, and 9 junction bases match TRBD1. The CDR3 region reads CASSVTGTGYQDTQYF. The DNA is TGTGCCAGCAGCGTAACCGGGACAGGGTATCAAGATACGCAGTATTTT.